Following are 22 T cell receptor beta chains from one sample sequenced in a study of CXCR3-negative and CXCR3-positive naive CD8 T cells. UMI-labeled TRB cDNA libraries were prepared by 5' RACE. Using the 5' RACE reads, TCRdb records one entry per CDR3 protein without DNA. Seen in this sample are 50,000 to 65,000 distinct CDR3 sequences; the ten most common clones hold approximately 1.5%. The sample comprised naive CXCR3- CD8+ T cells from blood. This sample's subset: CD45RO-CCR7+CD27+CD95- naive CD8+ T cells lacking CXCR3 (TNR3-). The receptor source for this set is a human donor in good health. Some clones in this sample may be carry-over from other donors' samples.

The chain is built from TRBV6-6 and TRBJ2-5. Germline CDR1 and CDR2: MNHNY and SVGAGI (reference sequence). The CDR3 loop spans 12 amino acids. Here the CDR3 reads CATLPILETQYF.

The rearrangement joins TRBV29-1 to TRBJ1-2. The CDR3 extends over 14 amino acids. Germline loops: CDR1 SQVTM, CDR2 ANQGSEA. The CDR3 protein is CSVESGSDNYGYTF. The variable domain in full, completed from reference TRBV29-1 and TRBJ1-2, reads SAVISQKPSRDICQRGTSLTIQCQVDSQVTMMFWYRQQPGQSLTLIATANQGSEATYESGFVIDKFPISRPNLTFSTLTVSNMSPEDSSIYLCSVESGSDNYGYTFGSGTRLTVV.

The CDR3 reads CSVEKDAGYDNEQFF. The chain has TRBV29-1 and TRBJ2-1; the TCRdb D gene call, TRBD2, has no DNA to confirm it. Germline V gives CDR1 SQVTM, CDR2 ANQGSEA. This CDR3 is 15 amino acids long.

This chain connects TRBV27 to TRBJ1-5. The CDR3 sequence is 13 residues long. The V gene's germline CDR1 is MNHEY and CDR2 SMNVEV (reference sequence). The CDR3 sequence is CASSFREGQPQHF.

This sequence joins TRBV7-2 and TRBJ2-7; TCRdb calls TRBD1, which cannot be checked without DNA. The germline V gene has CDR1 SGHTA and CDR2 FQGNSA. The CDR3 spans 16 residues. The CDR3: CASSLAGTGWGYEQYF.

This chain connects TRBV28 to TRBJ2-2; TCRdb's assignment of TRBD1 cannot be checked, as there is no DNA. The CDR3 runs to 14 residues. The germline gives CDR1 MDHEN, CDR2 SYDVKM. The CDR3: CARACTGDTGELFF.

CDR3 residues: CSARDTLAGDYNEQFF. The V gene is TRBV20-1, the J gene TRBJ2-1; the TCRdb D gene call, TRBD1, has no DNA to confirm it. The CDR3 consists of 16 residues. CDR1 and CDR2 from the germline V gene are DFQATT and SNEGSKA (reference sequence).

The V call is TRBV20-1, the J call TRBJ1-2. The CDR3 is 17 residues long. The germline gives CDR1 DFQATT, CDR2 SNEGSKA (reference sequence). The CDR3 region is CSARVPDSDLANYGYTF.

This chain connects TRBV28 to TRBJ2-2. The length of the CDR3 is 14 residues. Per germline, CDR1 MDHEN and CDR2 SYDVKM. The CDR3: CASSLGRKPVELFF.

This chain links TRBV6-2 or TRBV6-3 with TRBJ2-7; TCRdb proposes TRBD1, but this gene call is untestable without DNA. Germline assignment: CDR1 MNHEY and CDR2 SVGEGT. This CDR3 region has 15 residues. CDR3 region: CASTKKDRGLYEQYF.

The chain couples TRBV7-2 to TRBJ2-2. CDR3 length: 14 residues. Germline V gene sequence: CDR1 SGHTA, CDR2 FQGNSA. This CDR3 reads CASSLGFATGELFF.

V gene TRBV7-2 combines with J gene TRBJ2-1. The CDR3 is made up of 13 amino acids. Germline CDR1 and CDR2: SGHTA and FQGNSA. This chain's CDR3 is CASSAYGANEQLF.

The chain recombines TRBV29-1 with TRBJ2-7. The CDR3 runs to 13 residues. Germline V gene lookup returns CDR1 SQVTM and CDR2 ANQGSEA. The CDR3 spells CSVDHGPDDEQYF.

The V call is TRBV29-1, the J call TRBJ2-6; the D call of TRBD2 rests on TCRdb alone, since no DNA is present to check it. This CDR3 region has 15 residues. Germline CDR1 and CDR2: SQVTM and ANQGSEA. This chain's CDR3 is CSGLAGGPGANVLTF.

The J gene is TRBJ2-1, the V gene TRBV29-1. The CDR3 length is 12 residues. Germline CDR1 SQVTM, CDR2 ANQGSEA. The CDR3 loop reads CSVEGDDPKQFF.

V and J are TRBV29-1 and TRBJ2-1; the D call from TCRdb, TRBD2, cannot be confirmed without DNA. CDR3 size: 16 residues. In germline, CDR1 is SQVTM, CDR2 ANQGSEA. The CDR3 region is CSVEPEGLAGGNEQFF.

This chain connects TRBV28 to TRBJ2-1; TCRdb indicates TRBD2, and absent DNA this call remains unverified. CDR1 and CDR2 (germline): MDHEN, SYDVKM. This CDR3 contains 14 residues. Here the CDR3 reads CASRPPAVYNEQFF. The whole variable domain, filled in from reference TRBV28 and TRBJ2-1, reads DVKVTQSSRYLVKRTGEKVFLECVQDMDHENMFWYRQDPGLGLRLIYFSYDVKMKEKGDIPEGYSVSREKKERFSLILESASTNQTSMYLCASRPPAVYNEQFFGPGTRLTVL.

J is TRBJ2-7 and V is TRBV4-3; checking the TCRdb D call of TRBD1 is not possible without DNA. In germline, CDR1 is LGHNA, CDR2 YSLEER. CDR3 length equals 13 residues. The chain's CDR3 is CASSQGTGYEQYF.

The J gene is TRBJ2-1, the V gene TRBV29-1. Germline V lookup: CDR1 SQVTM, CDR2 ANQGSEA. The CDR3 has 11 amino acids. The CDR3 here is CSVHRYNEQFF.

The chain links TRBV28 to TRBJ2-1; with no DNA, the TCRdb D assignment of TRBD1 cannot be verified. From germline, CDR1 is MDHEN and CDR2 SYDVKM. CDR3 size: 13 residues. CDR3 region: CASSFQEANEQFF.

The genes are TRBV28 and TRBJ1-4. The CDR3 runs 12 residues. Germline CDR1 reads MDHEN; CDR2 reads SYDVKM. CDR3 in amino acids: CPDSETNEKLFF. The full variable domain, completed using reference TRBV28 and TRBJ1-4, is DVKVTQSSRYLVKRTGEKVFLECVQDMDHENMFWYRQDPGLGLRLIYFSYDVKMKEKGDIPEGYSVSREKKERFSLILESASTNQTSMYLCPDSETNEKLFFGSGTQLSVL.

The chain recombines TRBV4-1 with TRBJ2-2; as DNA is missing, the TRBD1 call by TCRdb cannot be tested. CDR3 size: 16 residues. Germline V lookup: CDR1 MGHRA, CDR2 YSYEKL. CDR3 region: CASSQAPGQEGGELFF.